The 24 T cell receptor beta chains listed next were all sequenced from one sample in a study of T cell changes during pregnancy in multiple sclerosis. Using immunoSEQ multiplex PCR, the repertoire was profiled, and TCRdb retains in-frame clones only, with some absent. This sample has more than 25,000 clones, with around 90% found just once. The sample here was peripheral blood, taken in the first trimester of pregnancy. Receptor source: a female donor in good health, enrolled as a control in a pregnancy study.

The rearrangement uses TRBV19 and TRBJ1-6; the D gene is possibly TRBD1 (6 bases). Germline V gene data show CDR1 as LNHDA and CDR2 as SQIVND (reference sequence). CDR3 length equals 14 residues. V was trimmed by 4 bases and J by 5 bases, leaving 9 bases between them. CDR3 protein: CASSTGTNNSPLHF. The CDR3 DNA is TGTGCCAGTAGTACCGGGACAAATAATTCACCCCTCCACTTT. Complete variable domain (other parts from reference TRBV19 and TRBJ1-6): DGGITQSPKYLFRKEGQNVTLSCEQNLNHDAMYWYRQDPGQGLRLIYYSQIVNDFQKGDIAEGYSVSREKKESFPLTVTSAQKNPTAFYLCASSTGTNNSPLHFGNGTRLTVT.

This clone is a singleton in its sample. The chain has TRBV19 and TRBJ2-5; TRBD1 is a possible D gene (5 bases). Trimming removed 6 bases from V and 2 bases from J, with 13 bases in between. Per the germline V gene, CDR1 is LNHDA and CDR2 is SQIVND (reference sequence). The CDR3 is 14 residues long. The DNA for the CDR3 is TGTGCCAGTAGCACGACAGAGCTACAAGAGACCCAGTACTTC. Translated: CASSTTELQETQYF.

The chain links TRBV11-2 to TRBJ2-7; D remains ambiguous. Germline assignment: CDR1 SGHAT and CDR2 FQNNGV. The CDR3 is made up of 14 amino acids. The germline V and J ends were trimmed by 3 bases and 2 bases, with 11 bases remaining between them. The DNA for the CDR3 is TGTGCCAGCAGCTTTTTCCTCCCCCCCTACGAGCAGTACTTC. Translating it yields CASSFFLPPYEQYF.

Of note for this clone: The CDR3 ends on some other residue instead of the conserved phenylalanine or tryptophan, so this is likely a read error. CDR3 protein: CAWSLEGDGYTL. In nucleotides, the CDR3 is TGTGCCTGGAGCCTTGAGGGAGATGGCTACACCCTC. This chain uses TRBV30 with TRBJ1-2; D gene uncertain. The CDR3 consists of 12 residues. V was clipped by 3 bases and J by 6 bases, with 11 bases between them. CDR1 is GTSNPN, CDR2 SVGIG, per germline (reference sequence).

This rearrangement joins TRBV5-1 to TRBJ1-3; no reliable D call. The CDR3 is 16 residues long. CDR1 is SGHRS, CDR2 YFSETQ, per germline. The ends were cut back, 4 bases at V and 0 bases at J, with 14 bases in the middle. The CDR3: CASSRETTNSGNTIYF. CDR3 nucleotides: TGCGCCAGCAGCAGAGAGACAACCAACTCTGGAAACACCATATATTTT.

CDR3 in amino acids: CAWSVHGRDYALQQYF. Written as DNA, the CDR3 is TGTGCCTGGAGTGTACACGGCCGGGACTACGCCCTTCAGCAGTACTTC. The chain joins TRBV30 to TRBJ2-7; 7 nucleotides line up with TRBD2. This CDR3 comprises 16 residues. J gave up 8 bases and V 0 bases, and 16 bases lay outside the gene matches. Germline loops: CDR1 GTSNPN, CDR2 SVGIG (reference sequence).

The gene calls are TRBV5-4 and TRBJ2-7; 11 bases align to TRBD2. The CDR3 covers 16 residues. Germline CDR1 and CDR2: SGHNT and YYREEE (reference sequence). V was pared by 4 bases and J by 0 bases, with 6 bases of the junction left unmatched. Here the CDR3 DNA reads TGTGCCAGCAGCCAACAGGGACTAGCGGACTCCTACGAGCAGTACTTC. Amino acids: CASSQQGLADSYEQYF.

The rearrangement uses TRBV5-1 and TRBJ1-1, with D possibly TRBD1 on 5 matching bases. Germline V CDR1 and CDR2: SGHRS, YFSETQ. The CDR3 loop spans 12 amino acids. V was shortened by 4 bases and J by 10 bases, with 14 bases between the two germline ends. The CDR3 region has the DNA TGCGCCAGCAGCCCCGGGGGAGAACGAGCTTTCTTT. It specifies CASSPGGERAFF.

The chain joins TRBV11-3 to TRBJ1-1; D call uncertain. Trimming cost V 3 bases and J 5 bases, with 13 bases left between them. This CDR3 comprises 14 residues. Germline assignment: CDR1 SGHNT and CDR2 YENEEA. This chain's CDR3 is CASSLRGVGTEAFF. As DNA, the CDR3 is TGTGCCAGCAGCTTGCGGGGAGTCGGGACTGAAGCTTTCTTT.

This rearrangement joins TRBV30 to TRBJ1-5; D is ambiguous. Germline-derived CDR1 and CDR2 are GTSNPN and SVGIG (reference sequence). There are 14 residues in the CDR3. V gave up 3 bases and J gave up 6 bases, with 15 bases separating them. DNA for the CDR3: TGTGCCTGGAGCCTTCCGGGAGCGCGTCAGCCCCAGCATTTT. Amino acid sequence: CAWSLPGARQPQHF.

Written as DNA, the CDR3 is TGTGCCAGCAGTACCCCCCGGACGCGGGGGAACGAGCAGTACTTC. Protein product: CASSTPRTRGNEQYF. This chain links TRBV27 with TRBJ2-7; 7 nucleotides line up with TRBD2. Germline V CDR1 and CDR2: MNHEY, SMNVEV (reference sequence). The CDR3 has 15 residues. Unmatched junction bases numbered 12, after V lost 5 bases and J lost 5 bases.

The chain has TRBV10-1 and TRBJ2-7; D possibly corresponds to TRBD2 (5 bases). Trimming shortened V by 3 bases and J by 3 bases, and 12 bases separated the two germline ends. There are 14 residues in the CDR3. CDR1 and CDR2 (germline): WNHNN, SYGVQD (reference sequence). The CDR3 bases are TGCGCCAGCAGTGAACGGGCGGACTTCTACGAGCAGTACTTC. This sequence encodes CASSERADFYEQYF.

This sequence joins TRBV9 and TRBJ2-2; D is undetermined. Trimming left V 0 bases short and J 6 bases short, with 6 bases between. Germline V gene lookup returns CDR1 SGDLS and CDR2 YYNGEE. This CDR3 has 13 amino acids. The CDR3 nucleotides read TGTGCCAGCAGCGTAGGGTGGCCCGGGGAGCTGTTTTTT. Its protein is CASSVGWPGELFF. Variable domain in full (rest from reference TRBV9 and TRBJ2-2): DSGVTQTPKHLITATGQRVTLRCSPRSGDLSVYWYQQSLDQGLQFLIQYYNGEERAKGNILERFSAQQFPDLHSELNLSSLELGDSALYFCASSVGWPGELFFGEGSRLTVL.

V usage is TRBV19 and J usage is TRBJ2-6, with a possible D match to TRBD1 (5 bases). Germline lookup yields CDR1 LNHDA and CDR2 SQIVND (reference sequence). The CDR3 is 17 residues long. The germline V and J ends were trimmed by 4 bases and 0 bases, with 13 bases remaining between them. This CDR3 is CASSTTAVSSGANVLTF. In DNA form, the CDR3 reads TGTGCCAGTAGTACGACAGCCGTGAGCTCTGGGGCCAACGTCCTGACTTTC.

The count of this clone is one. V usage is TRBV2 and J usage is TRBJ2-2; the match to TRBD2 covers 14 bases. The J segment lost 4 bases and the V segment lost 5 bases, leaving 9 bases of the junction unmatched. CDR3 length equals 18 residues. Germline CDR1 is SNHLY and CDR2 is FYNNEI. The DNA for the CDR3 is TGTGCCAGCAGTAAGACTAGCGGGAGGGCCGGCGGCACCGGGGAGCTGTTTTTT. Translation: CASSKTSGRAGGTGELFF.

This clone was seen only a few times. The rearrangement joins TRBV7-6 to TRBJ1-2; 10 bases map to TRBD1. Unmatched junction bases numbered 11, after V lost 5 bases and J lost 5 bases. CDR3 length equals 16 residues. CDR1 is SGHVS, CDR2 FNYEAQ, per germline. CDR3 sequence: CASSPVGTGAPYGYTF. The CDR3 DNA sequence: TGTGCCAGCAGCCCTGTCGGGACAGGGGCCCCTTATGGCTACACCTTC.

The V and J genes are TRBV19 and TRBJ1-3; 9 bases map to TRBD1. Germline V lookup: CDR1 LNHDA, CDR2 SQIVND (reference sequence). V dropped 6 bases and J dropped 2; count of bases not matched to a gene: 5. The CDR3 totals 15 residues. CDR3 coding DNA: TGTGCCAGTAGCAGGGACAGGGTGACTGGAAACACCATATATTTT. Its translation: CASSRDRVTGNTIYF.

The CDR3, as DNA: TGTGCCAGCAGTCACGGACAGGGTGATGGCTACACCTTC. It codes for CASSHGQGDGYTF. V is TRBV27 and J is TRBJ1-2; TRBD1 agrees at 8 bases. Germline V CDR1 and CDR2: MNHEY, SMNVEV (reference sequence). This CDR3 is 13 amino acids long. J lost 6 bases, V lost 5 bases, and 5 bases had no gene match.

The V and J genes are TRBV6-6 and TRBJ2-7; 7 bases map to TRBD2. Trimming cost V 0 bases and J 6 bases; bases outside gene matches: 11. The CDR3 totals 16 residues. Germline V lookup: CDR1 MNHNY, CDR2 SVGAGI (reference sequence). CDR3 protein: CASSYSIGTTGPEQYF. Written as DNA, the CDR3 is TGTGCCAGCAGTTACTCTATAGGGACTACGGGGCCCGAGCAGTACTTC.

This chain joins TRBV6-1 and TRBJ2-2; D is ambiguous. This CDR3 has 16 amino acids. Trimming pared 4 bases from V and 1 base from J, leaving 13 bases between. Germline V gives CDR1 MNHNS, CDR2 SASEGT. The CDR3 loop reads CASSALTIRNTGELFF. CDR3 DNA: TGTGCCAGCAGTGCTCTTACAATCCGGAACACCGGGGAGCTGTTTTTT.

This chain links TRBV29-1 with TRBJ1-2; 10 nucleotides line up with TRBD1. V gave up 6 bases and J gave up 0 bases; unmatched junction bases: 13. There are 17 residues in the CDR3. Germline lookup yields CDR1 SQVTM and CDR2 ANQGSEA. In DNA form, the CDR3 reads TGCAGCGTCCTAGCCCCGGTTGGGACAGGGGCTAACTATGGCTACACCTTC. Translating it yields CSVLAPVGTGANYGYTF.

The genes are TRBV9 and TRBJ1-1; 9 positions match TRBD1. With 4 bases clipped from V and 4 bases from J, the junction kept 5 bases outside the gene matches. CDR1 SGDLS and CDR2 YYNGEE come from the germline V gene. CDR3 length: 14 amino acids. Here the CDR3 DNA reads TGTGCCAGCAGCCCCGGACAGGGGTTCACTGAAGCTTTCTTT. Translated, it gives CASSPGQGFTEAFF.

The chain links TRBV11-3 to TRBJ2-3; TRBD2 matches 7 bases. The germline V gene encodes CDR1 SGHNT and CDR2 YENEEA. Unmatched junction bases numbered 2, after V lost 2 bases and J lost 3 bases. CDR3 length equals 14 residues. In DNA form, the CDR3 reads TGTGCCAGCAGCTTACGGGGGGAGACAGATACGCAGTATTTT. Protein: CASSLRGETDTQYF.

This clone was seen more than once but under ten times. J is TRBJ2-1 and V is TRBV6-5; possible D gene TRBD1, 6 bases. This CDR3 spans 15 amino acids. Trimming pared 5 bases from V and 5 bases from J, leaving 16 bases between. Germline values: CDR1 MNHEY, CDR2 SVGAGI. The CDR3 region has the DNA TGTGCCAGCAGTCCAACCGGGACACCAAACAATGAGCAGTTCTTC. It yields the protein CASSPTGTPNNEQFF.